These 31 T cell receptor beta chains were sequenced from one sample in a study of vaccination effects on CD4 cells after COVID-19 (dated by TCRdb to the early 2020s). Libraries were built with the immunoSEQ multiplex PCR assay. This immuneACCESS table, as held by TCRdb, lists in-frame sequences with V and J called but not all clones. Of the missing ones, under half trace to an unresolved V gene in checked studies; the others have no known cause. In all, the sample holds tens of thousands of clones, and roughly 80% of those were seen once. The top ten hold more than 0.85% of the sample. No antigens are known for them. The ViraFEST assay stimulated PBMC with viral peptide pools and then used TCR sequencing to identify antigen-specific CD4+ T cell clonotypes by expansion. After around ten days of culture, CD4+ T cells were isolated with the EasySep CD4+ T cell isolation kit. Two doses of either the BNT162b2 or the mRNA-1273 mRNA SARS-CoV-2 vaccine were administered to participants.

Sequencing used CD4+ T cells from PBMCs cultured with HCoV-OC43 spike peptides, obtained after COVID-19 vaccination. What this sample's cell subset or site label stands for: HCoV-OC43 spike overlapping peptide pool stimulation. The origin of the receptors is a human donor who received a COVID-19 vaccine.

J is TRBJ2-1 and V is TRBV10-3; no clear D gene. Between the trimmed V and J ends, which lost 7 bases and 6 bases, there was a span of 10 bases. The CDR3 has 12 amino acids. The germline CDR1 and CDR2 sequences are ENHRY and SYGVKD. CDR3 DNA sequence: TGTGCCATCATATTTCATAGCAATGAGCAGTTCTTC. It codes for CAIIFHSNEQFF.

The chain couples TRBV6-5 to TRBJ1-1; D remains ambiguous. Per germline, CDR1 MNHEY and CDR2 SVGAGI. V lost 6 bases, J lost 2 bases, and 7 bases lay in between. The length of the CDR3 is 12 residues. The CDR3 nucleotides are TGTGCCAGCAGAATGGGTAACACTGAAGCTTTCTTT. It is translated as CASRMGNTEAFF.

The J gene is TRBJ1-1, the V gene TRBV30; no definite D call. V lost 0 bases and J 1 base, leaving 6 bases between the germline ends. CDR3 length: 13 residues. Germline assignment: CDR1 GTSNPN and CDR2 SVGIG (reference sequence). The DNA for the CDR3 is TGTGCCTGGAGTGTGGGAGAGAACACTGAAGCTTTCTTT. Translation: CAWSVGENTEAFF.

The V call is TRBV6-6, the J call TRBJ2-1; 7 bases match TRBD2. Germline values: CDR1 MNHNY, CDR2 SVGAGI (reference sequence). J was trimmed by 8 bases and V by 6 bases; bases with no gene match: 10. The length of the CDR3 is 14 residues. CDR3 residues: CASSFSERGDEQFF. The CDR3 DNA reads as TGTGCCAGCAGCTTCTCTGAGCGGGGAGATGAGCAGTTCTTC.

The CDR3 nucleotides are TGTGCCAGTAGTCTGATACCGGGACAGGGGCGCACCGGGGAGCTGTTTTTT. Amino acids: CASSLIPGQGRTGELFF. This chain uses TRBV19 with TRBJ2-2; 10 bases align to TRBD1. The V gene end was trimmed by 5 bases and the J gene end by 4 bases; junction bases not matched to a gene: 10. The germline V gene has CDR1 LNHDA and CDR2 SQIVND (reference sequence). CDR3 length: 17 amino acids.

The V call is TRBV18, the J call TRBJ2-2; 9 positions agree with TRBD1. Per the germline V gene, CDR1 is KGHSH and CDR2 is LQKENI. Germline trimming cut 3 bases from V and 1 base from J; bases unmatched to any gene: 3. This CDR3 is 16 amino acids long. The CDR3 here is CASSPYRGQNTGELFF. As DNA, the CDR3 is TGTGCCAGCTCACCCTACAGGGGGCAGAACACCGGGGAGCTGTTTTTT.

The rearrangement links TRBV24-1 to TRBJ2-3; D might be TRBD2 (6 bases). Germline V gene lookup returns CDR1 KGHDR and CDR2 SFDVKD. The V gene lost 2 bases and the J gene lost 9 bases, with 20 bases spanning the gap. The CDR3 contains 16 residues. The CDR3 sequence is CATSDSYGGTGWTQYF. The CDR3 bases are TGTGCCACCAGTGATTCCTACGGCGGGACCGGCTGGACGCAGTATTTT.

This chain joins TRBV5-1 and TRBJ2-2; 8 bases map to TRBD1. J lost 4 bases, V lost 4 bases, and 3 bases had no gene match. Germline loops: CDR1 SGHRS, CDR2 YFSETQ. The CDR3 length is 14 residues. The CDR3 loop is CASSDTGGTGELFF. The CDR3 nucleotides read TGCGCCAGCAGCGACACAGGGGGCACCGGGGAGCTGTTTTTT.

The rearrangement joins TRBV9 to TRBJ2-2; 7 nucleotides line up with TRBD2. Germline V gives CDR1 SGDLS, CDR2 YYNGEE. The CDR3 covers 17 residues. After removal of 0 bases from V and 1 base from J, the junction contained 6 bases not matched to a gene. CDR3 sequence: CASSVAMGGWNTGELFF. As DNA, the CDR3 is TGTGCCAGCAGCGTAGCGATGGGGGGGTGGAACACCGGGGAGCTGTTTTTT.

The genes are TRBV7-2 and TRBJ1-2; 7 bases are a match to TRBD1. The CDR3 is 13 residues long. Looked up from germline, CDR1 is SGHTA and CDR2 is FQGNSA. V shed 5 bases and J 5 bases; nucleotides not matched to a gene: 5. DNA of the CDR3: TGTGCCAGCAGCCCGGGACAGCCATATGGCTACACCTTC. Protein sequence: CASSPGQPYGYTF.

The V call is TRBV5-1, the J call TRBJ2-7, with D perhaps matching TRBD2 (6 bases). CDR3 length: 15 amino acids. In germline, CDR1 is SGHRS, CDR2 YFSETQ. V was pared by 4 bases and J by 0 bases, with 14 bases between. CDR3 DNA: TGCGCCAGCAGCCCTACTAGCTATAGCTCCTACGAGCAGTACGTC. Translation: CASSPTSYSSYEQYV.

This clone was picked up a small number of times. The chain combines TRBV10-1 with TRBJ2-6; the D is unclear. V shed 3 bases and J shed 3 bases, with 6 bases lying between them. CDR3 length: 14 residues. The V gene's germline CDR1 is WNHNN and CDR2 SYGVQD (reference sequence). In DNA, the CDR3 is TGCGCCAGCAGTGACCCGGGTGGGGCCAACGTCCTGACTTTC. Encoded protein: CASSDPGGANVLTF.

The chain carries TRBV6-5 and TRBJ1-5; D is uncertain. Germline V gene lookup returns CDR1 MNHEY and CDR2 SVGAGI. This CDR3 spans 15 amino acids. V lost 7 bases to trimming and J lost 2 bases, with 15 bases between them. In nucleotides, the CDR3 is TGTGCCAGCACCAGATCCGCAACAGGCAATCAGCCCCAGCATTTT. This gives the protein CASTRSATGNQPQHF.

This chain links TRBV4-2 with TRBJ2-7; possible D gene TRBD2, 5 bases. V lost 0 bases and J 4 bases, leaving 10 bases between the germline ends. Germline V gives CDR1 LGHNA, CDR2 YNFKEQ. The CDR3 covers 14 residues. The chain's CDR3 is CASSQEAEAYEQYV. CDR3 coding DNA: TGTGCCAGCAGCCAAGAAGCGGAAGCTTACGAGCAGTACGTC.

This chain links TRBV19 with TRBJ2-7; D might be TRBD1 or TRBD2, each matching 5 bases. V was clipped by 0 bases and J by 2 bases, with 11 bases between them. The CDR3 spans 15 residues. Germline CDR1 reads LNHDA; CDR2 reads SQIVND (reference sequence). The CDR3 protein is CASSIDVRDPYEQYV. The CDR3 nucleotides read TGTGCCAGTAGTATAGATGTCAGGGACCCCTACGAGCAGTACGTC.

The chain combines TRBV5-4 with TRBJ2-3; D gene ambiguous. The CDR3 covers 15 residues. CDR1 SGHNT and CDR2 YYREEE come from the germline V gene (reference sequence). V gave up 0 bases and J gave up 0 bases, with 8 bases separating them. DNA of the CDR3: TGTGCCAGCAGCTTGGCGGCAGCTAGCACAGATACGCAGTATTTT. Residues: CASSLAAASTDTQYF.

The CDR3 region has the DNA TGTGCCAGCAGTTCGCTCTCAGGGGGCAATCAGCCCCAGCATTTT. Amino acids: CASSSLSGGNQPQHF. The V call is TRBV6-2 or TRBV6-3, the J call TRBJ1-5, with D perhaps matching TRBD1 (6 bases). Per germline, CDR1 MNHEY and CDR2 SVGEGT. Trimming stripped 4 bases from V and 2 bases from J, with 12 bases between. This CDR3 has 15 amino acids.

V and J are TRBV5-1 and TRBJ1-1; 11 positions agree with TRBD1. V lost 4 bases to trimming and J lost 4 bases; unmatched junction nucleotides: 6. The CDR3 has 15 amino acids. Germline V lookup: CDR1 SGHRS, CDR2 YFSETQ. The CDR3: CASSVGQGGATEAFF. The CDR3 DNA reads as TGCGCCAGCAGCGTGGGACAGGGGGGTGCCACTGAAGCTTTCTTT.

The chain has TRBV9 and TRBJ1-3; no clear D gene. The germline V and J ends were trimmed by 3 bases and 2 bases, with 18 bases remaining between them. Looked up from germline, CDR1 is SGDLS and CDR2 is YYNGEE. The CDR3 contains 17 residues. The CDR3 protein is CASSGREGLGAGNTIYF. CDR3 in DNA: TGTGCCAGCAGCGGCCGAGAGGGTCTTGGTGCTGGAAACACCATATATTTT.

V is TRBV12-5 and J is TRBJ1-1; 7 bases map to TRBD1. The CDR3 length is 12 residues. Trimming cost V 6 bases and J 11 bases; bases outside gene matches: 9. Germline lookup yields CDR1 LGHNT and CDR2 FRNRAP. The DNA for the CDR3 is TGTGCTAGTGGGGGGATCAGGGGGGTGGCTTTCTTT. Protein product: CASGGIRGVAFF.

This sequence joins TRBV7-3 and TRBJ2-3; TRBD2 agrees at 7 bases. The CDR3 runs 16 residues. Trimming at V came to 1 base and at J to 4 bases, leaving 8 bases not matched to a gene. Germline loops: CDR1 SGHTA, CDR2 FQGTGA. The CDR3 loop reads CASSLNWTRSADTQYF. As DNA, the CDR3 is TGTGCCAGCAGCTTAAACTGGACTAGGAGCGCAGATACGCAGTATTTT.

This clone showed up just a few times. The V gene is TRBV6-5, the J gene TRBJ2-1, with 8 bases aligning to TRBD1. Unmatched junction bases numbered 5, after V lost 5 bases and J lost 2 bases. The CDR3 totals 15 residues. Germline V gives CDR1 MNHEY, CDR2 SVGAGI. The CDR3 nucleotides read TGTGCCAGCAGTATGAACAGGGGGGCCTACAATGAGCAGTTCTTC. Protein sequence: CASSMNRGAYNEQFF.

The chain joins TRBV5-1 to TRBJ1-1; 7 bases fit TRBD1. The germline CDR1 and CDR2 sequences are SGHRS and YFSETQ. V dropped 1 base and J dropped 3; count of bases not matched to a gene: 6. This CDR3 comprises 15 residues. The CDR3 spells CASSLTGARDTEAFF. The CDR3 DNA reads as TGCGCCAGCAGCTTGACAGGGGCTCGGGACACTGAAGCTTTCTTT.

The J gene is TRBJ2-3, the V gene TRBV4-1; D is undetermined. Trimming stripped 3 bases from V and 2 bases from J, with 15 bases between. Germline-derived CDR1 and CDR2 are MGHRA and YSYEKL. The CDR3 sequence is 16 residues long. The CDR3 sequence is CASSQPSERTTDTQYF. The CDR3 DNA sequence: TGCGCCAGCAGCCAGCCTTCGGAACGGACCACAGATACGCAGTATTTT.

The chain uses TRBV6-5 and TRBJ2-5; 11 positions match TRBD2. The germline V gene encodes CDR1 MNHEY and CDR2 SVGAGI. This CDR3 comprises 15 residues. Trimming removed 5 bases from V and 5 bases from J; junction bases left unmatched: 7. This CDR3 reads CASSTTSGGRETQYF. CDR3 sequence (DNA): TGTGCCAGCAGTACTACTAGCGGGGGAAGGGAGACCCAGTACTTC.

CDR3 bases: TGTGCCAGCAGTTCCCCTTTTGGGGTCCAAGAGACCCAGTACTTC. Residues: CASSSPFGVQETQYF. The genes are TRBV6-2 or TRBV6-3 and TRBJ2-5, with D unresolved. Deletions cut 4 bases from V and 1 base from J, with 13 bases between. CDR1 is MNHEY and CDR2 is SVGEGT in the germline V gene. The CDR3 length is 15 residues.

The chain carries TRBV28 and TRBJ1-5; D perhaps matches TRBD1 (6 bases). Trimming pared 5 bases from V and 7 bases from J, leaving 27 bases between. This CDR3 contains 18 residues. Germline loops: CDR1 MDHEN, CDR2 SYDVKM. CDR3 coding DNA: TGTGCCAGCAGTGTGATGGGGGAGGGGGTCAGTTTTGTACAGCCCCAGCATTTT. Translation: CASSVMGEGVSFVQPQHF.

This rearrangement joins TRBV11-2 to TRBJ1-6; D may be TRBD1 (6 bases). The germline V and J ends were trimmed by 6 bases and 4 bases, with 13 bases remaining between them. In germline, CDR1 is SGHAT, CDR2 FQNNGV. This CDR3 comprises 15 residues. CDR3 DNA sequence: TGTGCCAGCAGTCACGGGACATTTTATAATTCACCCCTCCACTTT. Its protein product is CASSHGTFYNSPLHF. The entire variable domain, with the rest obtained from reference TRBV11-2 and TRBJ1-6, is as follows: EAGVAQSPRYKIIEKRQSVAFWCNPISGHATLYWYQQILGQGPKLLIQFQNNGVVDDSQLPKDRFSAERLKGVDSTLKIQPAKLEDSAVYLCASSHGTFYNSPLHFGNGTRLTVT.

The chain employs TRBV5-6 and TRBJ1-1; D unresolved. The CDR3 loop spans 15 amino acids. Germline values: CDR1 SGHDT, CDR2 YYEEEE. V lost 5 bases to trimming and J lost 1 base, with 15 bases between them. This CDR3 reads CASRTKRLRNTEAFF. As DNA, the CDR3 is TGTGCCAGCAGGACGAAACGACTGAGGAACACTGAAGCTTTCTTT. Using reference TRBV5-6 and TRBJ1-1 for the parts outside the CDR3, the full variable domain is DAGVTQSPTHLIKTRGQQVTLRCSPKSGHDTVSWYQQALGQGPQFIFQYYEEEERQRGNFPDRFSGHQFPNYSSELNVNALLLGDSALYLCASRTKRLRNTEAFFGQGTRLTVV.

This chain connects TRBV19 to TRBJ2-4; the D is unclear. The CDR3 runs 13 residues. Germline lookup yields CDR1 LNHDA and CDR2 SQIVND (reference sequence). Trimming shortened V by 5 bases and J by 6 bases, and 11 bases separated the two germline ends. This chain's CDR3 is CASSPPLGNIQYF. CDR3 in DNA: TGTGCCAGTAGTCCGCCCCTGGGAAACATTCAGTACTTC.

This clone was observed a few times. The genes are TRBV7-2 and TRBJ2-1; D perhaps matches TRBD2 (5 bases). The ends were cut back, 5 bases at V and 7 bases at J, with 15 bases in the middle. The CDR3 has 14 residues. Germline CDR1 is SGHTA and CDR2 is FQGNSA. The CDR3 sequence is CASSSFLGGNEQFF. Written as DNA, the CDR3 is TGTGCCAGCAGCAGCTTTTTGGGCGGGAATGAGCAGTTCTTC.